The 10 T cell receptor beta chains below come from one sample, sequenced in a study of blood T cells in healthy people across ages. PCR was performed a second time for 7 to 11 cycles using a sample-barcoded 5' primer and a J-beta primer mix. TCRdb independently ran MiXCR on the 5' RACE reads; one entry per CDR3 protein. The sample includes approximately 770,000 distinct CDR3 sequences, roughly 60% seen only once; the top ten take 20% to 25%. Input material: blood. The receptors come from a man in his thirties or forties in good health.

This sequence joins TRBV7-2 and TRBJ2-2; perhaps D is TRBD1 or TRBD2 (5 bases each). CDR1 SGHTA and CDR2 FQGNSA come from the germline V gene. This CDR3 comprises 16 residues. V lost 1 base and J 7 bases, leaving 16 bases between the germline ends. CDR3 nucleotides: TGTGCCAGCAGCTTAGGCACCGGGACCTTGAGCGGGGAGCTGTTTTTT. Residues: CASSLGTGTLSGELFF.

CDR3 bases: TGTGCCATCAGGTCCCTTAGCGAGCTCGCTGAGCAGTTCTTC. Its translation: CAIRSLSELAEQFF. The chain carries TRBV10-3 and TRBJ2-1; tentative D call: TRBD2 (5 bases). Per the germline V gene, CDR1 is ENHRY and CDR2 is SYGVKD. V lost 6 bases, J lost 9 bases, and 18 bases lay in between. The CDR3 extends over 14 amino acids.

The rearrangement uses TRBV15 and TRBJ1-1; the D gene is possibly TRBD1 (5 bases). There are 13 residues in the CDR3. V shed 7 bases and J shed 6 bases, with 15 bases lying between them. Germline V lookup: CDR1 LNHNV, CDR2 YYDKDF (reference sequence). CDR3 nucleotides: TGTGCCACCACTCCGGGGCGACGGGCTGAAGCTTTCTTT. It is translated as CATTPGRRAEAFF.

V and J are TRBV6-5 and TRBJ1-2; D possibly corresponds to TRBD1 (5 bases). V was pared by 2 bases and J by 3 bases, with 16 bases between. Germline CDR1 and CDR2: MNHEY and SVGAGI. This CDR3 has 16 residues. CDR3 sequence (DNA): TGTGCCAGCAGTTACGGGAGGTGGGGGAGTCACTATGGCTACACCTTC. It is translated as CASSYGRWGSHYGYTF.

The chain carries TRBV5-1 and TRBJ2-7; tentatively, D is TRBD2 (5 bases). From germline, CDR1 is SGHRS and CDR2 YFSETQ. Trimming took off 7 bases at V and 5 bases at J, with 22 bases between the two ends. The CDR3 consists of 15 residues. CDR3 protein: CASCLRPLGADEQYF. The CDR3 coding sequence is TGCGCCAGCTGCCTCCGGCCCCTGGGAGCTGACGAGCAGTACTTC.

The rearrangement links TRBV7-9 to TRBJ2-3; the match to TRBD2 covers 8 bases. With 4 bases clipped from V and 5 bases from J, the junction kept 17 bases outside the gene matches. The germline V gene has CDR1 SEHNR and CDR2 FQNEAQ (reference sequence). The CDR3 has 18 residues. Here the CDR3 DNA reads TGTGCCAGCAGCTCTCCCCCGGGACTAGACTTCAAATTAGATACGCAGTATTTT. Translation gives CASSSPPGLDFKLDTQYF.

The table lists this clonotype with a few counts. The chain has TRBV4-2 and TRBJ1-6, with D unclear. The V gene's germline CDR1 is LGHNA and CDR2 YNFKEQ. The length of the CDR3 is 15 residues. The V gene lost 4 bases and the J gene lost 5 bases, with 12 bases spanning the gap. The CDR3 sequence is CASSPVEDDNSPLHF. The CDR3, as DNA: TGTGCCAGCAGCCCCGTGGAGGACGATAATTCACCCCTCCACTTT.

This clonotype was detected a few times. This chain connects TRBV7-2 to TRBJ2-3, with unresolved D. Trimming took off 1 base at V and 1 base at J, with 9 bases between the two ends. The CDR3 runs 15 residues. From germline, CDR1 is SGHTA and CDR2 FQGNSA. The CDR3 nucleotides are TGTGCCAGCAGCTTAGTCGGGTTCGGCACAGATACGCAGTATTTT. Translation: CASSLVGFGTDTQYF.

The J gene is TRBJ2-1, the V gene TRBV27; 8 bases align to TRBD2. Trimming at V came to 7 bases and at J to 4 bases, leaving 9 bases not matched to a gene. The CDR3 sequence is 15 residues long. In germline, CDR1 is MNHEY, CDR2 SMNVEV (reference sequence). The CDR3 nucleotides are TGTGCCAGCACCTGGGTAGCGGGGCCGTACAATGAGCAGTTCTTC. The encoded protein is CASTWVAGPYNEQFF.

V usage is TRBV7-9 and J usage is TRBJ1-2, with TRBD1 matching 8 bases. The germline V gene encodes CDR1 SEHNR and CDR2 FQNEAQ (reference sequence). With 8 bases clipped from V and 5 bases from J, the junction kept 13 bases outside the gene matches. The CDR3 loop spans 15 amino acids. CDR3 loop: CASGSAGGFLYGYTF. Here the CDR3 DNA reads TGTGCCAGCGGGTCAGCAGGGGGCTTTCTGTATGGCTACACCTTC.